The source of this T cell receptor beta chain is a study of pediatric ulcerative colitis. Study in general: Ulcerative colitis patients had pancolitis or left-sided colitis, with confirming histology. Overall study findings and caveats: Two rectal CDR3 clonotypes occurred in all ulcerative colitis patients.

Germline CDR1 SGHTA, CDR2 FQGTGA. The CDR3 consists of 13 residues. V was trimmed by 1 base and J by 5 bases, leaving 7 bases between them. One to two pinch biopsies were taken from the rectum during colonoscopy. This clone was counted a few times. Its cognate antigen is unknown. TCRdb's copy holds only in-frame clones and misses some; the assay was immunoSEQ multiplex PCR. The sample has about 36,000 clones, roughly 72% seen once; the top ten hold around 0.76%. The genes are TRBV7-3 and TRBJ2-3, with a tentative D call TRBD1 (5 bases). The specimen was gut tissue. The sequence came from a boy between 5 and 17 years old with moderate ulcerative colitis. CDR3 amino acids: CASSLNQGDTQYF. In nucleotides, the CDR3 is TGTGCCAGCAGCTTAAACCAGGGAGATACGCAGTATTTT. Filled out from reference TRBV7-3 and TRBJ2-3, the complete variable domain reads GAGVSQTPSNKVTEKGKYVELRCDPISGHTALYWYRQSLGQGPEFLIYFQGTGAADDSGLPNDRFFAVRPEGSVSTLKIQRTERGDSAVYLCASSLNQGDTQYFGPGTRLTVL.